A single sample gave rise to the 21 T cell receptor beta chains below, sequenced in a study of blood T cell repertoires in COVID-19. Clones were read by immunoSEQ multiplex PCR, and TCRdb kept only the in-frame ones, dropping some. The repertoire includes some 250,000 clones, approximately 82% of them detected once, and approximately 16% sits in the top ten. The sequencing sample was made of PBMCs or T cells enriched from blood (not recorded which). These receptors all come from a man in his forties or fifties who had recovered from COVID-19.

The CDR3 sequence is CAISESTTQDQPQHF. In DNA, the CDR3 is TGTGCCATCAGTGAGTCGACGACGCAGGATCAGCCCCAGCATTTT. This chain uses TRBV10-3 with TRBJ1-5; D unresolved. Germline assignment: CDR1 ENHRY and CDR2 SYGVKD. V was pared by 0 bases and J by 5 bases, with 11 bases between. This CDR3 is 15 amino acids long.

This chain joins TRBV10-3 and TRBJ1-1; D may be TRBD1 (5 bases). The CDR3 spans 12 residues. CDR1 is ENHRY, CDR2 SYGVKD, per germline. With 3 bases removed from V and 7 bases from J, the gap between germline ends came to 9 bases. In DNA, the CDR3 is TGTGCCATCAGTGACAGGGCGGTTGAAGCTTTCTTT. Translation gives CAISDRAVEAFF.

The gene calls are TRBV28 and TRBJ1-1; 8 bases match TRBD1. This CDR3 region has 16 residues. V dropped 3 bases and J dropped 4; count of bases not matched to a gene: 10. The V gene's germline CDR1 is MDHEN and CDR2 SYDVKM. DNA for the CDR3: TGTGCCAGCAGTTTTGGGGCAGGGGGCGCATTCACTGAAGCTTTCTTT. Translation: CASSFGAGGAFTEAFF.

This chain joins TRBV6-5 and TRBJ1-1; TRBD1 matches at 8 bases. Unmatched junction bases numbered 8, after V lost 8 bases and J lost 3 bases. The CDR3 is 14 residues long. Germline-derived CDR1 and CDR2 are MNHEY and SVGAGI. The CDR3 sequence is CASRYYRGDTEAFF. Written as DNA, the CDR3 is TGTGCCAGCCGATATTACAGGGGGGACACTGAAGCTTTCTTT.

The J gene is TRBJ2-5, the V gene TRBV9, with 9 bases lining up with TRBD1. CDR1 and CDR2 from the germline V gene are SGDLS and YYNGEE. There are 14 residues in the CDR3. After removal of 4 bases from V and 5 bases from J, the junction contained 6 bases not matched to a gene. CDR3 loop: CASSPGQGGETQYF. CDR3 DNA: TGTGCCAGCAGCCCGGGACAGGGAGGGGAGACCCAGTACTTC.

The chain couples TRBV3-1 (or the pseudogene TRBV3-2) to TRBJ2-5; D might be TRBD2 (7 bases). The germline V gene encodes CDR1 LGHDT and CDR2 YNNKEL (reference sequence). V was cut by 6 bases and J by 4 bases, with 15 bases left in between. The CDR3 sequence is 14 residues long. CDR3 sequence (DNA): TGTGCCAGCAGGCACCTAGGGGGGGGAGAGACCCAGTACTTC. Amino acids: CASRHLGGGETQYF.

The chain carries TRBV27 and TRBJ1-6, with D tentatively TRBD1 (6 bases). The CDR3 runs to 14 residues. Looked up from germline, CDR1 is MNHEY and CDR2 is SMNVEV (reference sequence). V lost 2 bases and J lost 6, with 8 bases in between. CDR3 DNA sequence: TGTGCCAGCAGTTTAGCGGGGGCTAATTCACCCCTCCACTTT. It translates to CASSLAGANSPLHF.

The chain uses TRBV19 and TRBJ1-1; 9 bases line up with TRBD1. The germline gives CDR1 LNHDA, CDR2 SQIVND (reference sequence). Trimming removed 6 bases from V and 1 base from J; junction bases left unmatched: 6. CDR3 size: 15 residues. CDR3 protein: CASSIQGAANTEAFF. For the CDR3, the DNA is TGTGCCAGTAGCATACAGGGGGCGGCGAACACTGAAGCTTTCTTT.

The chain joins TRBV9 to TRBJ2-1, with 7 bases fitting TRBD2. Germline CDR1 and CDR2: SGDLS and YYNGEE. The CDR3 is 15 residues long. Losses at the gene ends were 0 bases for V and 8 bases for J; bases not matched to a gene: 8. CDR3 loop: CASSVGGAGGDEQFF. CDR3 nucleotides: TGTGCCAGCAGCGTAGGCGGGGCTGGGGGGGATGAGCAGTTCTTC.

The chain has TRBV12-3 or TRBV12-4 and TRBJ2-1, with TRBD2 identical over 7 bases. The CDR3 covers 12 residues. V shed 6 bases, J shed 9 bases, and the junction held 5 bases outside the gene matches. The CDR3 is CASSPAGVEQFF. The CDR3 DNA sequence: TGTGCCAGCAGCCCCGCGGGAGTTGAGCAGTTCTTC.

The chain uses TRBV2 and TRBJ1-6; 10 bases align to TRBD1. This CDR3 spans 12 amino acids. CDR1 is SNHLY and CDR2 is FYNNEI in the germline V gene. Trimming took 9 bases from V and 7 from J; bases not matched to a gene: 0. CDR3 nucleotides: TGTGCCAGGGGACAGGGGAATTCACCCCTCCACTTT. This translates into CARGQGNSPLHF.

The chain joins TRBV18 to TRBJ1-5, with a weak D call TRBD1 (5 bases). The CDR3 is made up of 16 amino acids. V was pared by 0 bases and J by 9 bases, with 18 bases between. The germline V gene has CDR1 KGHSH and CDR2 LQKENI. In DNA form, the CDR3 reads TGTGCCAGCTCACCACCCGCGGGAGGGGCCGGGGGGCCCCAGCATTTT. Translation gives CASSPPAGGAGGPQHF.

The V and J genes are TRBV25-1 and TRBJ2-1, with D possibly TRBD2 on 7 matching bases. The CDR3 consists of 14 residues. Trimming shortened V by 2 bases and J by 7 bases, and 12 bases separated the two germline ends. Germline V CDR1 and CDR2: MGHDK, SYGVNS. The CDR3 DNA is TGTGCCAGCAGTGAAGCGGGGGCTTTGAATGAGCAGTTCTTC. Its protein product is CASSEAGALNEQFF.

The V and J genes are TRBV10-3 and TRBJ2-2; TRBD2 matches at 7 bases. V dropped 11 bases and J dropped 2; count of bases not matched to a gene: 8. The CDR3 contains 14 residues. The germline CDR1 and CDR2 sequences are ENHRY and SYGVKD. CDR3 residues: CASVGLPNTGELFF. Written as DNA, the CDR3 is TGTGCCTCGGTGGGACTACCTAACACCGGGGAGCTGTTTTTT.

The CDR3 nucleotides are TGCGCCAGCAGCCAAACGGCGGGGGGGGGAGATACGCAGTATTTT. Residues: CASSQTAGGGDTQYF. This rearrangement joins TRBV4-1 to TRBJ2-3; 9 nucleotides match TRBD2. This CDR3 is 15 amino acids long. Germline V lookup: CDR1 MGHRA, CDR2 YSYEKL. After removal of 2 bases from V and 5 bases from J, the junction contained 5 bases not matched to a gene.

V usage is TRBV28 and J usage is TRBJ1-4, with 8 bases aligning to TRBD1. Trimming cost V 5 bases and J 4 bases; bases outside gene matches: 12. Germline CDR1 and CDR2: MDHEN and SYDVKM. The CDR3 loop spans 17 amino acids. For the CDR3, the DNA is TGTGCCAGCAGTCCGCCGGTCAGGGGGCTGGTTAATGAAAAACTGTTTTTT. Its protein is CASSPPVRGLVNEKLFF.

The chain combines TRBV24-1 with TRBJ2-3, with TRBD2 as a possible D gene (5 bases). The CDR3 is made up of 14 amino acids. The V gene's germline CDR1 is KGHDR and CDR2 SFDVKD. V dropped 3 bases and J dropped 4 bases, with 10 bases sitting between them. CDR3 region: CATSDMASPDTQYF. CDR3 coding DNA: TGTGCCACCAGTGATATGGCTAGCCCAGATACGCAGTATTTT.

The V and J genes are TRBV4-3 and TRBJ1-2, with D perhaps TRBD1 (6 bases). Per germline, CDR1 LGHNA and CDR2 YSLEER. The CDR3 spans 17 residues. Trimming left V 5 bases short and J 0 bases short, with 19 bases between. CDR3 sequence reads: CASSAKTQGPTNYGYTF. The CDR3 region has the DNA TGCGCCAGCAGCGCCAAGACTCAGGGGCCAACTAACTATGGCTACACCTTC.

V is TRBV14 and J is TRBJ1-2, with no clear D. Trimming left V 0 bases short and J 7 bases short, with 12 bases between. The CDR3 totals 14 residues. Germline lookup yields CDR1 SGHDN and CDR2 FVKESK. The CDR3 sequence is CASSQEYEGRGYTF. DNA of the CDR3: TGTGCCAGCAGCCAAGAATACGAGGGTCGTGGCTACACCTTC. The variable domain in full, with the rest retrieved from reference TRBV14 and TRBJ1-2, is EAGVTQFPSHSVIEKGQTVTLRCDPISGHDNLYWYRRVMGKEIKFLLHFVKESKQDESGMPNNRFLAERTGGTYSTLKVQPAELEDSGVYFCASSQEYEGRGYTFGSGTRLTVV.

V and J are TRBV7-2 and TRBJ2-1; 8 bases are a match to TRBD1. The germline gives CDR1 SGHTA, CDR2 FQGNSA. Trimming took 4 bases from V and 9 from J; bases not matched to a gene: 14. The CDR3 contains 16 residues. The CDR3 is CASSSRSGGAWSEQFF. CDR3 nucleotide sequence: TGTGCCAGCAGCTCTCGGTCAGGGGGCGCTTGGAGTGAGCAGTTCTTC.

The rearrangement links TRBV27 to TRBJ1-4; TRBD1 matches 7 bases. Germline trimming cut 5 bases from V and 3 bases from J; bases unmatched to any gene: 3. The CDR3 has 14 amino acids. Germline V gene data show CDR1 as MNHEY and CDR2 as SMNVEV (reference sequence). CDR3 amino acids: CASSTGAANEKLFF. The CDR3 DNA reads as TGTGCCAGCAGTACAGGGGCCGCTAATGAAAAACTGTTTTTT.